The rows below give T cell receptor beta chains drawn from one sample of a study of T-cell memory formation after mild COVID-19. Each CDR3 protein gets one entry after TCRdb re-called the 5' RACE reads with MiXCR. The repertoire holds some 340,000 distinct CDR3 sequences, with approximately 12% as singletons. The sample comprised PBMCs or a T cell subset sorted from them (not recorded which). The receptors come from a man aged 18 to 30 who had mild COVID-19 (a few samples of this study predate the infection). Cell type and time point are not known. Both conserved end residues are part of each CDR3. The D gene is left open where the match is weak. Not every row has a clone size; where given, it reads once, few, many or a size class.

D	size	V	J	CDR3	DNA
TRBD2	few	TRBV7-2	TRBJ2-3	CASRAPGTSGHTDTQYF	TGTGCCAGCAGGGCTCCCGGGACTAGCGGACACACAGATACGCAGTATTTT
NA	few	TRBV20-1	TRBJ1-4	CSARQGGWANEKLFF	TGCAGTGCTAGACAGGGAGGTTGGGCTAATGAAAAACTGTTTTTT
NA	few	TRBV6-2/TRBV6-3	TRBJ2-2	CASTLPAHTGELFF	TGTGCCAGCACCCTGCCGGCCCATACCGGGGAGCTGTTTTTT
NA	NA	TRBV7-9	TRBJ1-2	CASSAVRTGDNYGYTF	TGTGCCAGCAGCGCAGTCAGGACGGGAGATAACTATGGCTACACCTTC
TRBD1	many	TRBV4-1	TRBJ2-7	CASSPIGTGAAYEQYF	TGCGCCAGCAGCCCGATCGGGACAGGGGCGGCCTACGAGCAGTACTTC
TRBD1	NA	TRBV10-3	TRBJ2-7	CAISGGQGHYEQYF	TGTGCCATCAGTGGGGGACAGGGTCACTACGAGCAGTACTTC
TRBD1	NA	TRBV9	TRBJ1-1	CASSGGTVNTEAFF	TGTGCCAGCAGCGGCGGGACAGTGAACACTGAAGCTTTCTTT
NA	many	TRBV7-9	TRBJ2-2	CASRWTVTGELFF	TGTGCCAGCAGATGGACAGTTACCGGGGAGCTGTTTTTT
TRBD2	once	TRBV5-1	TRBJ2-5	CASSLLAGGQTQETQYF	TGCGCCAGCAGCTTGCTGGCGGGGGGCCAGACACAAGAGACCCAGTACTTC
NA	few	TRBV20-1	TRBJ1-1	CSAGRFLNTEAFF	TGCAGTGCTGGGAGGTTCTTGAACACTGAAGCTTTCTTT
NA	few	TRBV29-1	TRBJ2-1	CSVLTSSYNEQFF	TGCAGCGTTTTAACTAGCTCCTACAATGAGCAGTTCTTC
NA	NA	TRBV6-1	TRBJ1-2	CASSLQGPFGYTF	TGTGCCAGTAGTCTTCAGGGTCCGTTCGGCTACACCTTC
TRBD1	NA	TRBV28	TRBJ2-1	CASSRQGENEQFF	TGTGCCAGCAGTCGACAGGGTGAGAATGAGCAGTTCTTC
TRBD1	many	TRBV5-5	TRBJ2-1	CASRDSHYNEQFF	TGTGCCAGCCGGGACAGCCATTACAATGAGCAGTTCTTC
TRBD2	many	TRBV4-2	TRBJ2-3	CASSQDIGGASDTQYF	TGTGCCAGCAGCCAAGATATCGGGGGGGCTTCAGATACGCAGTATTTT
TRBD1	many	TRBV4-3	TRBJ1-2	CASSQDRGQGYGYTF	TGCGCCAGCAGCCAAGATCGGGGACAGGGCTATGGCTACACCTTC
NA	NA	TRBV27	TRBJ2-2	CATSGSGELFF	TGTGCCACCTCAGGGAGCGGGGAGCTGTTTTTT
NA	NA	TRBV5-1	TRBJ2-6	CASSPQGIGANVLTF	TGCGCCAGCAGCCCTCAGGGTATCGGGGCCAACGTCCTGACTTTC
TRBD1	NA	TRBV24-1	TRBJ1-5	CATSDRTGGQPQHF	TGTGCCACCAGTGATCGTACAGGGGGTCAGCCCCAGCATTTT
NA	few	TRBV5-1	TRBJ2-3	CASRGVGTGADTQYF	TGCGCCAGCAGGGGAGTAGGAACGGGGGCAGATACGCAGTATTTT
NA	NA	TRBV7-2	TRBJ1-2	CASALEGGYTF	TGTGCCAGCGCCCTGGAGGGTGGCTACACCTTC
NA	few	TRBV7-9	TRBJ2-2	CASSRPLGTGELFF	TGTGCCAGCAGCAGACCTTTAGGCACCGGGGAGCTGTTTTTT
TRBD2	few	TRBV27	TRBJ2-1	CASSSWEGWGEQFF	TGTGCCAGCAGTTCCTGGGAGGGATGGGGTGAGCAGTTCTTC
TRBD2	many	TRBV5-1	TRBJ2-5	CASSLFPAGAGETQYF	TGCGCCAGCAGCTTGTTTCCAGCGGGGGCCGGGGAGACCCAGTACTTC
TRBD1	NA	TRBV6-2/TRBV6-3	TRBJ2-1	CASSWSGGDRDYNEQFF	TGTGCCAGCAGTTGGTCAGGTGGGGACAGGGATTACAATGAGCAGTTCTTC
NA	NA	TRBV7-3	TRBJ2-5	CASSLNAAQETQYF	TGTGCCAGCAGCTTAAACGCAGCCCAAGAGACCCAGTACTTC
NA	NA	TRBV9	TRBJ1-3	CASSRGDGSGNTIYF	TGTGCCAGCAGCCGCGGGGACGGCTCTGGAAACACCATATATTTT
NA	NA	TRBV27	TRBJ2-5	CASPRGRDQETQYF	TGTGCCAGCCCCCGGGGCAGGGACCAAGAGACCCAGTACTTC
TRBD2	many	TRBV6-5	TRBJ2-3	CASRPGGDTQYF	TGTGCCAGCAGACCCGGGGGGGATACGCAGTATTTT
NA	NA	TRBV6-5	TRBJ2-1	CASRLGGSSEQFF	TGTGCCAGCAGACTTGGTGGTAGCTCCGAGCAGTTCTTC
NA	few	TRBV4-2	TRBJ1-4	CASSQAGINEKLFF	TGTGCCAGCAGCCAAGCGGGAATAAATGAAAAACTGTTTTTT
TRBD2	NA	TRBV20-1	TRBJ2-5	CSARDPAGVETQYF	TGCAGTGCTAGAGATCCAGCGGGGGTGGAGACCCAGTACTTC
NA	few	TRBV7-2	TRBJ2-6	CASSRQASGANVLTF	TGTGCCAGCAGCCGACAGGCCTCTGGGGCCAACGTCCTGACTTTC
NA	NA	TRBV11-3	TRBJ1-1	CASSSSRNTEAFF	TGTGCCAGCAGCTCGTCAAGGAACACTGAAGCTTTCTTT
NA	NA	TRBV12-3/TRBV12-4	TRBJ1-1	CASSPLTDTEAFF	TGTGCCAGCAGTCCTCTCACGGACACTGAAGCTTTCTTT
NA	once	TRBV5-5	TRBJ2-5	CASSFGQTVETQYF	TGTGCCAGCAGCTTCGGACAGACCGTAGAGACCCAGTACTTC
TRBD2	NA	TRBV4-1	TRBJ2-3	CASSQDSSAGGLDTQYF	TGCGCCAGCAGCCAAGATTCTTCTGCGGGGGGTCTGGATACGCAGTATTTT
TRBD2	few	TRBV5-4	TRBJ2-5	CASSLAGGGAGTQYF	TGTGCCAGCAGCTTGGCAGGCGGGGGGGCCGGGACCCAGTACTTC
NA	few	TRBV15	TRBJ2-3	CATSRDRVIADTQYF	TGTGCCACCAGCAGAGATAGGGTAATCGCAGATACGCAGTATTTT
NA	few	TRBV11-2	TRBJ2-5	CASSLGPRTETQYF	TGTGCCAGCAGCTTAGGGCCTCGAACGGAGACCCAGTACTTC
NA	medium-sized	TRBV12-3/TRBV12-4	TRBJ2-1	CASSPPRASPNNEQFF	TGTGCCAGCAGTCCCCCCAGGGCTAGCCCTAACAATGAGCAGTTCTTC
NA	NA	TRBV7-2	TRBJ2-5	CASSLTYALQETQYF	TGTGCCAGCAGCTTGACCTATGCCCTCCAAGAGACCCAGTACTTC
TRBD1	few	TRBV4-2	TRBJ1-1	CASSQAGQGWTEAFF	TGTGCCAGCAGCCAGGCGGGACAGGGCTGGACTGAAGCTTTCTTT
NA	NA	TRBV6-6	TRBJ2-5	CASKSPARERETQYF	TGTGCCAGCAAATCACCAGCCCGGGAGCGGGAGACCCAGTACTTC
NA	NA	TRBV6-5	TRBJ1-6	CASSYGRENNSPLHF	TGTGCCAGCAGTTACGGCAGGGAGAATAATTCACCCCTCCACTTT
NA	NA	TRBV18	TRBJ2-3	CASSPRQRVGDTQYF	TGTGCCAGCTCACCACGACAGAGGGTTGGCGATACGCAGTATTTT
NA	many	TRBV12-3/TRBV12-4	TRBJ1-5	CASSPTGSNQPQHF	TGTGCCAGCAGCCCTACAGGGTCGAATCAGCCCCAGCATTTT
TRBD1	few	TRBV7-2	TRBJ2-1	CASRKTGYNEQFF	TGTGCCAGCAGGAAGACAGGGTACAATGAGCAGTTCTTC
NA	many	TRBV29-1	TRBJ2-4	CSVEEGNKNIQYF	TGCAGCGTTGAAGAGGGGAACAAAAACATTCAGTACTTC